This is a list of T cell receptor beta chains from one sample in a study of early T cells in non-severe SARS-CoV-2 infection. Via MiXCR, TCRdb re-called the 5' RACE reads, giving one row per CDR3 protein. The table shows tens of thousands of distinct CDR3 sequences, with around 5.7% occurring only once. Sequencing used whole blood, obtained at baseline. Receptors were obtained from an adult who was a healthcare worker with PCR-confirmed SARS-CoV-2 infection or an uninfected control (not recorded which). Each CDR3 is given with its conserved first and last residue. D genes are given only for firm matches. Clone size is not always given. Where it is, it says once, few, many or a class for expanded clones.

d_gene,abundance,v_gene,j_gene,CDR3aa,CDR3nt
.,many,TRBV30,TRBJ1-5,CAWSKGLGNQPQHF,TGTGCCTGGAGTAAGGGGTTAGGCAATCAGCCCCAGCATTTT
.,many,TRBV13,TRBJ1-4,CASSLDGDNNEKLFF,TGTGCCAGCAGCTTAGACGGAGACAATAATGAAAAACTGTTTTTT
.,few,TRBV28,TRBJ1-1,CASTKWGALQNTEAFF,TGTGCCAGCACCAAATGGGGGGCGCTTCAGAACACTGAAGCTTTCTTT
.,few,TRBV5-1,TRBJ2-3,CASSPPHSTDTQYF,TGCGCCAGCAGCCCCCCCCATAGCACAGATACGCAGTATTTT
TRBD1,many,TRBV7-6,TRBJ2-1,CASSLQGAANNEQFF,TGTGCCAGCAGCTTACAGGGGGCTGCGAACAATGAGCAGTTCTTC
.,.,TRBV20-1,TRBJ1-1,CSAQGSQNTEAFF,TGCAGTGCCCAAGGATCCCAGAACACTGAAGCTTTCTTT
.,few,TRBV18,TRBJ2-3,CASSPPSLGTDTQYF,TGTGCCAGCTCACCCCCCAGCCTGGGGACAGATACGCAGTATTTT
.,few,TRBV7-9,TRBJ2-1,CASSLPISSYNEQFF,TGTGCCAGCAGCTTACCTATAAGCTCCTACAATGAGCAGTTCTTC
.,many,TRBV6-6,TRBJ1-1,CASSYSNMNTEAFF,TGTGCCAGCAGTTACTCGAACATGAACACTGAAGCTTTCTTT
TRBD2,.,TRBV2,TRBJ2-2,CASSVLAGEIGGELFF,TGTGCCAGCAGTGTACTAGCGGGAGAAATAGGCGGGGAGCTGTTTTTT
.,many,TRBV18,TRBJ1-5,CASSPPVGPQHF,TGTGCCAGCTCACCCCCCGTGGGGCCCCAGCATTTT
.,many,TRBV15,TRBJ2-3,CATSRSTDTQYF,TGTGCCACCAGCAGATCCACAGATACGCAGTATTTT
.,many,TRBV5-1,TRBJ2-3,CASRPDGTSTDTQYF,TGCGCCAGCAGGCCAGACGGAACTAGCACAGATACGCAGTATTTT
.,.,TRBV28,TRBJ2-1,CASSRTASSYNEQFF,TGTGCCAGCAGTCGCACAGCGAGCTCCTACAATGAGCAGTTCTTC
.,many,TRBV28,TRBJ2-7,CASSSFTYEQYF,TGTGCCAGCAGTTCCTTTACCTACGAGCAGTACTTC
.,once,TRBV5-1,TRBJ2-5,CASSLAATTQRAQYF,TGCGCCAGCAGCTTGGCCGCGACTACTCAGCGGGCCCAGTACTTC
TRBD1,.,TRBV2,TRBJ2-3,CASSTQTGRTDTQYF,TGTGCCAGCAGCACGCAGACAGGGCGGACAGATACGCAGTATTTT
TRBD1,few,TRBV5-6,TRBJ2-7,CASSFGTAVLNEEQYF,TGTGCCAGCAGCTTCGGGACAGCGGTCCTAAATGAGGAGCAGTACTTC
.,many,TRBV5-1,TRBJ1-2,CASSLALPRNHYGYTF,TGCGCCAGCAGCTTGGCCCTTCCGAGAAATCACTATGGCTACACCTTC
TRBD2,few,TRBV5-6,TRBJ2-1,CASSPWTSVQGNEQFF,TGTGCCAGCAGCCCCTGGACTAGCGTTCAGGGGAATGAGCAGTTCTTC
.,.,TRBV27,TRBJ2-7,CASSPRQKPSYEQYF,TGTGCCAGCAGCCCAAGACAGAAACCATCCTACGAGCAGTACTTC
.,many,TRBV20-1,TRBJ2-5,CSAPDLSLYQETQYF,TGCAGTGCTCCTGACCTCTCCCTCTACCAAGAGACCCAGTACTTC
.,many,TRBV28,TRBJ2-2,CASSPPGAGTGELFF,TGTGCCAGCAGTCCCCCGGGGGCAGGCACCGGGGAGCTGTTTTTT
TRBD2,many,TRBV6-6,TRBJ2-3,CASSAPKAGRTDTQYF,TGTGCCAGCAGCGCCCCAAAAGCGGGAAGGACAGATACGCAGTATTTT
TRBD2,.,TRBV28,TRBJ2-1,CASTGTTYNEQFF,TGTGCCAGCACGGGGACTACCTACAATGAGCAGTTCTTC
.,few,TRBV21-1,TRBJ2-3,CASSKATGTGVGTSTDTQYF,TGTGCCAGCAGCAAAGCCACCGGGACAGGGGTAGGGACTAGCACAGATACGCAGTATTTT
.,few,TRBV12-3/TRBV12-4,TRBJ2-3,CASSVEFSTDTQYF,TGTGCCAGCAGTGTTGAGTTTAGCACAGATACGCAGTATTTT
.,many,TRBV10-3,TRBJ1-1,CAISESHGQMTEAFF,TGTGCCATCAGTGAGTCCCACGGGCAGATGACTGAAGCTTTCTTT
.,.,TRBV4-3,TRBJ1-1,CASSPGEGGPMNTEAFF,TGCGCCAGCAGCCCCGGGGAAGGGGGGCCTATGAACACTGAAGCTTTCTTT
.,.,TRBV15,TRBJ1-2,CATSRDTHGYTF,TGTGCCACCAGCAGAGACACCCATGGCTACACCTTC
.,many,TRBV7-6,TRBJ2-1,CASSLSGNSYNEQFF,TGTGCCAGCAGCTTATCCGGGAACTCCTACAATGAGCAGTTCTTC
.,few,TRBV18,TRBJ1-2,CASSLGPLYGYTF,TGTGCCAGCTCACTGGGACCGCTCTATGGCTACACCTTC
TRBD2,many,TRBV28,TRBJ2-7,CASSSYSGRGGHEQYF,TGTGCCAGCAGTTCCTACAGCGGGAGAGGTGGCCACGAGCAGTACTTC
.,many,TRBV27,TRBJ1-1,CASSSPGYPEAFF,TGTGCCAGCAGTTCTCCGGGGTACCCTGAAGCTTTCTTT
TRBD1,many,TRBV19,TRBJ1-5,CASSMGQGKVETQPQHF,TGTGCCAGTAGTATGGGACAGGGGAAGGTCGAGACTCAGCCCCAGCATTTT
TRBD1,many,TRBV12-3/TRBV12-4,TRBJ1-1,CASSLDRAGREAFF,TGTGCCAGCAGCCTGGACAGGGCCGGGAGAGAAGCTTTCTTT
.,few,TRBV28,TRBJ1-2,CASSLVNINYGYTF,TGTGCCAGCAGTTTGGTCAATATCAACTATGGCTACACCTTC
.,many,TRBV20-1,TRBJ2-2,CSARTKNTGELFF,TGCAGTGCTAGGACAAAGAACACCGGGGAGCTGTTTTTT
.,.,TRBV28,TRBJ2-6,CASSFIIGANVLTF,TGTGCCAGCAGTTTCATTATAGGGGCCAACGTCCTGACTTTC
.,many,TRBV7-2,TRBJ1-2,CASTPWGNYGYTF,TGTGCCAGCACCCCCTGGGGTAACTATGGCTACACCTTC
.,few,TRBV5-4,TRBJ2-3,CASSFFGTDTQYF,TGTGCCAGCAGCTTTTTCGGCACAGATACGCAGTATTTT
.,many,TRBV7-3,TRBJ2-3,CASSLWNRADTQYF,TGTGCCAGCAGCTTATGGAACAGGGCAGATACGCAGTATTTT
.,many,TRBV3-1,TRBJ2-1,CASSQAPGTDEQFF,TGTGCCAGCAGCCAAGCGCCAGGTACAGATGAGCAGTTCTTC
TRBD2,.,TRBV5-4,TRBJ2-1,CASRVGGGSSYNEQFF,TGTGCCAGCAGGGTCGGAGGCGGGAGCTCCTACAATGAGCAGTTCTTC